The 21 T cell receptor beta chains below were found in one sample sequenced in a study of cytomegalovirus exposure and HLA in healthy donors. Profiling relied on immunoSEQ multiplex PCR, and the TCRdb table lists in-frame clones only, not all of them. The sample shows 55,000 to 70,000 clones, roughly 91% of them seen only once. The sample was PBMCs. These receptors were obtained from a woman aged 18 to 35 in good health and CMV-seronegative.

The genes are TRBV19 and TRBJ1-4; 12 bases agree with TRBD1. V was clipped by 5 bases and J by 3 bases; unmatched bases: 10. The CDR3 has 18 amino acids. Germline V gene lookup returns CDR1 LNHDA and CDR2 SQIVND (reference sequence). The CDR3: CASSLAGQGASSNEKLFF. For the CDR3, the DNA is TGTGCCAGTAGTCTCGCGGGACAGGGGGCGTCGTCTAATGAAAAACTGTTTTTT.

The chain combines TRBV2 with TRBJ1-4; 7 nucleotides line up with TRBD1. The germline V gene has CDR1 SNHLY and CDR2 FYNNEI. The J segment lost 8 bases and the V segment lost 8 bases, leaving 11 bases of the junction unmatched. The CDR3 is made up of 14 amino acids. The chain's CDR3 is CASAQTGIREKLFF. CDR3 nucleotide sequence: TGTGCCAGCGCGCAGACAGGGATCCGAGAAAAACTGTTTTTT.

V and J are TRBV2 and TRBJ1-3; D gene ambiguous. V was shortened by 6 bases and J by 4 bases, with 10 bases between the two germline ends. The germline V gene has CDR1 SNHLY and CDR2 FYNNEI. The CDR3 spans 13 residues. DNA of the CDR3: TGTGCCAGCAGGGCAGTGCCGGGAAACACCATATATTTT. Encoded protein: CASRAVPGNTIYF.

The chain employs TRBV6-1 and TRBJ1-6, with D unresolved. Trimming took 2 bases from V and 6 from J, leaving 11 bases between them. The CDR3 consists of 15 residues. Germline V gene sequence: CDR1 MNHNS, CDR2 SASEGT. The CDR3 region has the DNA TGTGCCAGCAGTGAAATGCGGGTTCCTAATTCACCCCTCCACTTT. Its translation is CASSEMRVPNSPLHF.

In its sample, this clone was seen once. The chain links TRBV7-3 to TRBJ2-7, with TRBD1 matching over 10 bases. V lost 3 bases and J lost 5; bases outside the gene matches: 1. Germline CDR1 reads SGHTA; CDR2 reads FQGTGA. The CDR3 has 13 residues. CDR3 sequence: CASSLDRGDEQYF. The CDR3 DNA sequence: TGTGCCAGCAGCTTGGACAGGGGGGACGAGCAGTACTTC.

The V gene is TRBV15, the J gene TRBJ2-7; TRBD1 aligns across 9 bases. The V and J ends lost 2 bases and 3 bases, in that order; junction bases with no gene match: 2. The CDR3 is 14 residues long. CDR1 LNHNV and CDR2 YYDKDF come from the germline V gene (reference sequence). The CDR3 sequence: CATSRPGQGYEQYF. DNA of the CDR3: TGTGCCACCAGCAGACCGGGACAGGGCTACGAGCAGTACTTC.

CDR3: CASSSSRTGTLGNTIYF. For the CDR3, the DNA is TGTGCCAGCAGCTCCTCTCGGACAGGGACTCTTGGAAACACCATATATTTT. The rearrangement uses TRBV5-8 and TRBJ1-3; 8 bases map to TRBD1. The germline V gene has CDR1 SGHTS and CDR2 YDEGEE. The CDR3 runs to 17 residues. J lost 3 bases, V lost 3 bases, and 11 bases had no gene match.

This rearrangement joins TRBV5-1 to TRBJ2-5, with a possible D match to TRBD2 (7 bases). V dropped 3 bases and J dropped 5 bases, with 20 bases sitting between them. Germline CDR1 is SGHRS and CDR2 is YFSETQ. The CDR3 length is 16 residues. The CDR3: CASSSTGGGAGETQYF. DNA of the CDR3: TGCGCCAGCAGCTCCACAGGCGGGGGCGCCGGGGAGACCCAGTACTTC. The whole variable domain, remainder taken from reference TRBV5-1 and TRBJ2-5, is KAGVTQTPRYLIKTRGQQVTLSCSPISGHRSVSWYQQTPGQGLQFLFEYFSETQRNKGNFPGRFSGRQFSNSRSEMNVSTLELGDSALYLCASSSTGGGAGETQYFGPGTRLLVL.

This clone was seen a single time. DNA for the CDR3: TGTGCCAGCAGCTTAGCGGGAGGGTTGAAAAGCTCCTACGAGCAGTACTTC. It encodes CASSLAGGLKSSYEQYF. The V call is TRBV7-9, the J call TRBJ2-7; 7 nucleotides match TRBD2. This CDR3 comprises 17 residues. The V and J ends lost 0 bases and 0 bases, in that order; junction bases with no gene match: 8. Germline CDR1 reads SEHNR; CDR2 reads FQNEAQ (reference sequence). The whole variable domain, filled in from reference TRBV7-9 and TRBJ2-7, reads DTGVSQNPRHKITKRGQNVTFRCDPISEHNRLYWYRQTLGQGPEFLTYFQNEAQLEKSRLLSDRFSAERPKGSFSTLEIQRTEQGDSAMYLCASSLAGGLKSSYEQYFGPGTRLTVT.

As for this clone: This may stem from a read error, because a much larger clone lies one nucleotide away. The chain couples TRBV6-5 to TRBJ1-1; D possibly corresponds to TRBD1 (5 bases). The CDR3 length is 12 residues. Germline loops: CDR1 MNHEY, CDR2 SVGAGI. Trimming removed 6 bases from V and 5 bases from J, with 10 bases in between. CDR3 DNA: TGTGCCAGCAGGTATCGGGGGACTGAAGCTTTCTTT. Its translation is CASRYRGTEAFF.

The chain uses TRBV5-1 and TRBJ1-1; perhaps TRBD1 as D (5 bases). Trimming pared 4 bases from V and 0 bases from J, leaving 16 bases between. The CDR3 spans 16 residues. Germline CDR1 SGHRS, CDR2 YFSETQ. The CDR3 coding sequence is TGCGCCAGCAGCACACGAAGCGACAGCTTGAACACTGAAGCTTTCTTT. It specifies CASSTRSDSLNTEAFF. The variable domain in full, with the rest retrieved from reference TRBV5-1 and TRBJ1-1, is KAGVTQTPRYLIKTRGQQVTLSCSPISGHRSVSWYQQTPGQGLQFLFEYFSETQRNKGNFPGRFSGRQFSNSRSEMNVSTLELGDSALYLCASSTRSDSLNTEAFFGQGTRLTVV.

The chain is built from TRBV11-1 and TRBJ2-7, with a tentative D call TRBD1 (6 bases). Trimming stripped 5 bases from V and 0 bases from J, with 17 bases between. Germline CDR1 is SGHAT and CDR2 is FQDESV (reference sequence). This CDR3 spans 16 amino acids. In nucleotides, the CDR3 is TGTGCCAGCAGCCCAAGGGCAGGACAGAGCTCCTACGAGCAGTACTTC. It yields the protein CASSPRAGQSSYEQYF.

The chain recombines TRBV25-1 with TRBJ2-7, with a tentative D call TRBD2 (5 bases). Germline loops: CDR1 MGHDK, CDR2 SYGVNS. The CDR3 has 13 amino acids. V lost 5 bases, J lost 2 bases, and 10 bases lay in between. The CDR3 DNA reads TGTGCCAGCAGTAGAGCGGAGGCCTACGAGCAGTACTTC. Protein sequence: CASSRAEAYEQYF.

The chain recombines TRBV19 with TRBJ2-7; TRBD2 might be the D (6 bases). The ends were cut back, 3 bases at V and 4 bases at J, with 13 bases in the middle. CDR1 and CDR2 from the germline V gene are LNHDA and SQIVND (reference sequence). CDR3 length: 14 amino acids. CDR3 residues: CASSISGRGYEQYF. The CDR3 region has the DNA TGTGCCAGTAGTATCTCCGGGAGAGGGTACGAGCAGTACTTC.

The V and J genes are TRBV6-5 and TRBJ2-5; D might be TRBD2 (6 bases). Trimming took off 3 bases at V and 5 bases at J, with 16 bases between the two ends. Germline V gene sequence: CDR1 MNHEY, CDR2 SVGAGI. This CDR3 has 15 residues. The CDR3 here is CASSYSWGVGETQYF. CDR3 nucleotide sequence: TGTGCCAGCAGTTATAGTTGGGGGGTGGGGGAGACCCAGTACTTC.

The gene calls are TRBV27 and TRBJ1-4; D is undetermined. Germline CDR1 is MNHEY and CDR2 is SMNVEV (reference sequence). The CDR3 totals 15 residues. Trimming took 1 base from V and 0 from J, leaving 6 bases between them. CDR3: CASSLWGATNEKLFF. The DNA for the CDR3 is TGTGCCAGCAGTTTATGGGGAGCAACTAATGAAAAACTGTTTTTT.

V and J are TRBV4-1 and TRBJ1-2; D unresolved. V lost 0 bases and J lost 8, with 7 bases in between. Germline CDR1 MGHRA, CDR2 YSYEKL. The CDR3 totals 12 residues. Here the CDR3 reads CASSQDAGGYTF. The CDR3 region has the DNA TGCGCCAGCAGCCAAGATGCGGGAGGCTACACCTTC.

J is TRBJ1-2 and V is TRBV21-1; the listed D gene, TRBD1, was not tested against the DNA. TRBV21-1 is shown as a pseudogene. This CDR3 has 16 residues. CDR3 DNA: TGTGCCAGCAGCAACAGGGGACAGGGCATCAACTATGGCTACACCTTC. The encoded protein is CASSNRGQGINYGYTF.

The rearrangement links TRBV2 to TRBJ2-5, with D tentatively TRBD2 (6 bases). This CDR3 spans 14 amino acids. CDR1 is SNHLY and CDR2 is FYNNEI in the germline V gene. Between the trimmed V and J ends, which lost 7 bases and 9 bases, there was a span of 21 bases. The CDR3 nucleotides are TGTGCCAGCACGCGGGCGGGATTAGGGGACGCCCAGTACTTC. It is translated as CASTRAGLGDAQYF.

This chain uses TRBV27 with TRBJ2-2; 8 nucleotides agree with TRBD2. This CDR3 comprises 18 residues. Germline V gives CDR1 MNHEY, CDR2 SMNVEV (reference sequence). V lost 3 bases and J lost 5; bases outside the gene matches: 14. The CDR3 sequence: CASSFRWPGLDYTGELFF. Written as DNA, the CDR3 is TGTGCCAGCAGTTTCCGGTGGCCGGGACTAGATTATACCGGGGAGCTGTTTTTT.

This clone was seen a handful of times. This rearrangement joins TRBV18 to TRBJ2-7; TRBD1 agrees at 11 bases. Per the germline V gene, CDR1 is KGHSH and CDR2 is LQKENI. After removal of 2 bases from V and 2 bases from J, the junction contained 14 bases not matched to a gene. The CDR3 has 19 residues. CDR3 amino acids: CASSPIRTGGANSPYEQYF. Written as DNA, the CDR3 is TGTGCCAGCTCACCAATCAGGACAGGGGGCGCGAACAGCCCCTACGAGCAGTACTTC.